This T cell receptor (beta chain) was sequenced in a study of cytomegalovirus exposure and HLA in healthy donors. The CDR3 totals 14 residues. The germline V gene has CDR1 LNHNV and CDR2 YYDKDF (reference sequence). V was trimmed by 1 base and J by 3 bases, leaving 7 bases between them. As concerns this clone: The antigen is unknown.

The study, taken as a whole, reports: Investigators reported 150 to 200 TCR beta chains as tied to cytomegalovirus. A few CMV-associated chains proved CMV antigen-specific in vitro.

Assay: immunoSEQ multiplex PCR; the TCRdb copy retains only in-frame clones and omits some. Among some 68,000 clones listed, roughly 94% were seen once. The sequenced sample was PBMCs. The receptor's source is a man aged 18 to 29 in good health and CMV-seropositive. The chain couples TRBV15 to TRBJ1-3; unclear D gene. The CDR3 DNA sequence: TGTGCCACCAGCAGAGGGGGAGATGGAAACACCATATATTTT. This encodes CATSRGGDGNTIYF.